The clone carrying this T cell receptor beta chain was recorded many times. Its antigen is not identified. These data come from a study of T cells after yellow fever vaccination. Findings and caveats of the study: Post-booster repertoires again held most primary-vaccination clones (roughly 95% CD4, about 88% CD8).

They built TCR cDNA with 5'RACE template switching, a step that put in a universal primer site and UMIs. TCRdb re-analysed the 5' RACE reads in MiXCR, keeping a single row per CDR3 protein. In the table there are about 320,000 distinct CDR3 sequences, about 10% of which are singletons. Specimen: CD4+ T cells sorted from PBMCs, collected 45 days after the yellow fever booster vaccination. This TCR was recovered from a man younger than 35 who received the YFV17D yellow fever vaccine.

For the CDR3, the DNA is TGCAGCGTGGCCTGGTCCTACAATGAGCAGTTCTTC. It yields the protein CSVAWSYNEQFF. The V and J genes are TRBV29-1 and TRBJ2-1, with D hard to call. With 6 bases removed from V and 1 base from J, the gap between germline ends came to 7 bases. This CDR3 has 12 amino acids. Germline V gene sequence: CDR1 SQVTM, CDR2 ANQGSEA.